This T cell receptor beta chain was observed in a study of cytomegalovirus exposure and HLA in healthy donors. Overall study: Researchers found that 81% of 350 to 500 genotyped donors fell within the Caucasian-associated ancestry cluster.

This clone showed up just a few times. Its target is unknown. Primers: 60 Vbeta forward and 13 Jbeta reverse. Here immunoSEQ multiplex PCR was the method, and the copy in TCRdb shows in-frame clones only, minus some. The repertoire holds 150,000 to 200,000 clones, with roughly 84% as singletons. Germline CDR1 SGHTA, CDR2 FQGTGA. V was pared by 4 bases and J by 0 bases, with 11 bases of the junction left unmatched. The length of the CDR3 is 18 residues. Study-level points and caveats: In a later analysis, across HLA loci, associated TCR counts were highest for DRB1, lowest for HLA-C. Cytomegalovirus-associated status was assigned to approximately 160 TCR beta chains. Association with HLA alleles at 0.05 false discovery rate was found for 16,951 TCR beta sequences in a later analysis.

The chain recombines TRBV7-3 with TRBJ1-5; 8 bases are a match to TRBD1. The specimen was PBMCs. The TCR comes from a boy aged 10-17 years in good health and CMV-seronegative. CDR3 amino acids: CASSSTGQGGYSNQPQHF. Written as DNA, the CDR3 is TGTGCCAGCAGCTCGACCGGACAGGGAGGATATAGCAATCAGCCCCAGCATTTT.